The 15 T cell receptor beta chains reported below all come from one sample, sequenced in a study of T-cell reconstitution after alpha-beta-depleted transplantation in children. Unique molecular identifiers were incorporated into the prepared TCRbeta library. TCRdb recomputed calls from the PCR reads with MiXCR, one row per CDR3 protein. The repertoire holds approximately 590,000 distinct CDR3 sequences, 10% to 13% seen once, with 4% to 5% in the top ten. This sample comprised PBMCs from the stem cell graft donor, obtained from the stem cell graft. These receptors originate from a human donor who donated a stem cell graft to a child with acute myeloid leukemia.

This clonotype was detected only a few times. The chain carries TRBV27 and TRBJ2-7; 8 bases align to TRBD2. Germline trimming cut 3 bases from V and 3 bases from J; bases unmatched to any gene: 4. The CDR3 covers 14 residues. CDR1 and CDR2 from the germline V gene are MNHEY and SMNVEV (reference sequence). CDR3 region: CASSFSSGFYEQYF. DNA of the CDR3: TGTGCCAGCAGTTTCTCTAGCGGGTTCTACGAGCAGTACTTC.

This clonotype was found many times. V and J are TRBV20-1 and TRBJ1-5; 7 bases are shared with TRBD1. CDR1 is DFQATT, CDR2 SNEGSKA, per germline (reference sequence). After removal of 7 bases from V and 10 bases from J, the junction contained 10 bases not matched to a gene. The CDR3 totals 12 residues. This CDR3 reads CSGAGGGIPQHF. The CDR3 nucleotides are TGCAGTGGGGCAGGGGGTGGAATTCCCCAGCATTTT.

This clonotype was observed a few times. V is TRBV28 and J is TRBJ1-5; maybe TRBD1 (6 bases). V was shortened by 6 bases and J by 6 bases, with 18 bases between the two germline ends. Germline assignment: CDR1 MDHEN and CDR2 SYDVKM. The CDR3 runs to 15 residues. The CDR3 loop is CASSPAFGGGQPQHF. CDR3 nucleotide sequence: TGTGCCAGCAGCCCCGCGTTCGGGGGCGGTCAGCCCCAGCATTTT.

This clonotype was detected only a few times. V and J are TRBV28 and TRBJ2-1; 15 bases map to TRBD2. This CDR3 has 20 residues. V trimming: 8 bases; J trimming: 0 bases; junction bases outside the gene matches: 14. In germline, CDR1 is MDHEN, CDR2 SYDVKM. The CDR3 nucleotides are TGTGCCAGCGTTTTCGAGGTGGGGACTAGCGGGAGGAGCTCCTACAATGAGCAGTTCTTC. Its protein product is CASVFEVGTSGRSSYNEQFF.

The V gene is TRBV7-8, the J gene TRBJ2-1, with D maybe TRBD2 (5 bases). Between the trimmed V and J ends, which lost 1 base and 2 bases, there was a span of 12 bases. Germline CDR1 is SGHVS and CDR2 is FQNEAQ. This CDR3 spans 16 amino acids. The CDR3 region is CASSLGAERPYNEQFF. DNA for the CDR3: TGTGCCAGCAGCTTAGGAGCGGAAAGGCCCTACAATGAGCAGTTCTTC.

This clonotype was picked up a small number of times. CDR3 coding DNA: TGCGCCAGCAGCTGGGCCGGGACAGGGGGAAGCGAGCAGTACTTC. Its protein product is CASSWAGTGGSEQYF. The rearrangement uses TRBV5-1 and TRBJ2-7; 11 nucleotides match TRBD1. Germline V CDR1 and CDR2: SGHRS, YFSETQ. V lost 3 bases, J lost 6 bases, and 8 bases stayed unmatched. The CDR3 runs to 15 residues.

The chain employs TRBV29-1 and TRBJ2-3; D uncertain. CDR3 length: 13 amino acids. CDR1 SQVTM and CDR2 ANQGSEA come from the germline V gene. The CDR3 DNA reads TGCACCTCGGACCCCTTGAGTGGGGATACGCAGTATTTT. Translating it yields CTSDPLSGDTQYF.

This chain links TRBV27 with TRBJ2-7, with D perhaps TRBD1 (6 bases). With 8 bases removed from V and 2 bases from J, the gap between germline ends came to 25 bases. The CDR3 contains 17 residues. Germline CDR1 and CDR2: MNHEY and SMNVEV (reference sequence). CDR3 loop: CASRQAKGQRVPYEQYF. In nucleotides, the CDR3 is TGTGCCAGCCGACAGGCCAAAGGGCAGAGGGTTCCCTACGAGCAGTACTTC.

The chain links TRBV9 to TRBJ2-5, with 12 nucleotides matching TRBD2. After removal of 0 bases from V and 5 bases from J, the junction contained 2 bases not matched to a gene. Germline V gene data show CDR1 as SGDLS and CDR2 as YYNGEE. CDR3 length: 15 residues. The chain's CDR3 is CASSVGTSGIETQYF. The CDR3 DNA reads TGTGCCAGCAGCGTAGGGACTAGCGGGATCGAGACCCAGTACTTC.

This clonotype appeared many times. This chain connects TRBV7-2 to TRBJ2-5; D call uncertain. Trimming removed 5 bases at V and 3 bases at J, with 16 bases between. The CDR3 covers 15 residues. Germline V gene sequence: CDR1 SGHTA, CDR2 FQGNSA. As DNA, the CDR3 is TGTGCCAGCAGCCCCATATTACCGTTCGAAGAGACCCAGTACTTC. This sequence encodes CASSPILPFEETQYF.

This clonotype came up a few times. The chain links TRBV7-2 to TRBJ1-2; 7 bases map to TRBD1. CDR1 is SGHTA and CDR2 is FQGNSA in the germline V gene. V lost 3 bases and J lost 8; bases outside the gene matches: 9. This CDR3 has 14 amino acids. The CDR3 loop is CASSLFPGGNGYTF. The CDR3 bases are TGTGCCAGCAGCTTGTTTCCAGGGGGAAACGGCTACACCTTC.

The genes are TRBV6-1 and TRBJ2-7; 8 bases map to TRBD1. V lost 5 bases, J lost 4 bases, and 7 bases stayed unmatched. The germline gives CDR1 MNHNS, CDR2 SASEGT. The CDR3 extends over 14 amino acids. DNA for the CDR3: TGTGCCAGCAGTCTTGGACAGGGCTGGTACGAGCAGTACTTC. Translating it yields CASSLGQGWYEQYF.

This clonotype was seen more than once but under ten times. The V gene is TRBV28, the J gene TRBJ2-2, with 7 bases that match TRBD1. The junction had 13 bases not matched to a gene; V was cut back by 3 bases and J by 6 bases. The CDR3 runs 17 residues. Germline loops: CDR1 MDHEN, CDR2 SYDVKM. CDR3 bases: TGTGCCAGCAGTTTTCGACAGGGCGTGTTGCTGTCCGGGGAGCTGTTTTTT. Protein product: CASSFRQGVLLSGELFF.

This clonotype was seen only a few times. The chain is built from TRBV20-1 and TRBJ2-7, with D tentatively TRBD2 (7 bases). The CDR3 consists of 17 residues. Germline loops: CDR1 DFQATT, CDR2 SNEGSKA (reference sequence). Trimming stripped 0 bases from V and 4 bases from J, with 22 bases between. As DNA, the CDR3 is TGCAGTGCTAGAGATCCCGGAGGGGGAGGGGTTCATTACGAGCAGTACTTC. It yields the protein CSARDPGGGGVHYEQYF.

The DNA for the CDR3 is TGTGCCAGCAGCACCTCGGGACTCGTGAGGGCAGATACGCAGTATTTT. This encodes CASSTSGLVRADTQYF. This sequence joins TRBV12-3 or TRBV12-4 and TRBJ2-3, with a possible D match to TRBD2 (6 bases). This CDR3 has 16 amino acids. V was pared by 6 bases and J by 4 bases, with 20 bases between.